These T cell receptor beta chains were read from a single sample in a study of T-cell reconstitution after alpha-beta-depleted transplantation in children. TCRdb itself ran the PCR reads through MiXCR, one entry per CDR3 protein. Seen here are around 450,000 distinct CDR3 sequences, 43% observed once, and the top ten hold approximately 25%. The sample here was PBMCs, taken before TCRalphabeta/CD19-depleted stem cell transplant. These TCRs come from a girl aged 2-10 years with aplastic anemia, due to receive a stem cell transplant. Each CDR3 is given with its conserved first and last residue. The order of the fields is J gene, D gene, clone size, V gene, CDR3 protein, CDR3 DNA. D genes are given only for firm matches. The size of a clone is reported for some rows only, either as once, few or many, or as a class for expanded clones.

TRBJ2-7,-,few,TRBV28,CASSLTDGPYYEQYF,TGTGCCAGCAGTTTAACTGATGGGCCCTACTACGAGCAGTACTTC
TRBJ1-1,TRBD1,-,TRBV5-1,CASGTGGADTEAFF,TGCGCCAGCGGCACAGGGGGCGCGGACACTGAAGCTTTCTTT
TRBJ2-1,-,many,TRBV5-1,CASSLRQGLIYNEQFF,TGCGCCAGCAGCTTAAGGCAGGGGCTGATCTACAATGAGCAGTTCTTC
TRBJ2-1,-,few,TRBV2,CASSEEGGSYNEQFF,TGTGCCAGCAGTGAGGAGGGAGGCTCCTACAATGAGCAGTTCTTC
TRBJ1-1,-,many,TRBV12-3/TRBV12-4,CASSLYGKPAFF,TGTGCCAGCAGTTTATATGGAAAGCCAGCTTTCTTT
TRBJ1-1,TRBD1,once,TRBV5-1,CASSLAEGRGPMNTEAFF,TGCGCCAGCAGCTTGGCGGAGGGCAGGGGGCCCATGAACACTGAAGCTTTCTTT
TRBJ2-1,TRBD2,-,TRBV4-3,CASSQDSGASGYNEQFF,TGCGCCAGCAGCCAAGATTCCGGGGCTAGCGGGTACAATGAGCAGTTCTTC
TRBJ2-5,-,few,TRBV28,CASNNRVRRETQYF,TGTGCCAGCAATAACAGGGTGAGGCGGGAGACCCAGTACTTC
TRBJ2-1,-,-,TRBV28,CASSFGGTAPLNEQFF,TGTGCCAGCAGTTTCGGGGGGACAGCCCCTTTGAATGAGCAGTTCTTC
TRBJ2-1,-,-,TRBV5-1,CASSLDTNNEQFF,TGCGCCAGCAGCTTGGACACCAACAATGAGCAGTTCTTC
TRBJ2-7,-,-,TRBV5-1,CASSLGIGSYEQYF,TGCGCCAGCAGCCTCGGAATTGGTTCCTACGAGCAGTACTTC
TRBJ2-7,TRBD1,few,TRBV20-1,CSIGQGYEQYF,TGCAGTATTGGACAGGGCTACGAGCAGTACTTC
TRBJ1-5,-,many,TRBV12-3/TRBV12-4,CASSFEGRQPQHF,TGTGCCAGCAGTTTTGAAGGGCGCCAGCCCCAGCATTTT
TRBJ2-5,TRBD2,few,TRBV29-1,CSVDRREGETQYF,TGCAGCGTTGATCGGCGGGAGGGAGAGACCCAGTACTTC
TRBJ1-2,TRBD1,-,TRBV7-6,CASSLGSGGARYGYTF,TGTGCCAGCAGCTTAGGCTCAGGGGGCGCTCGGTATGGCTACACCTTC
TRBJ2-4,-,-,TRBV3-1,CASSQDWLAKNIQYF,TGTGCCAGCAGCCAAGATTGGCTAGCCAAAAACATTCAGTACTTC
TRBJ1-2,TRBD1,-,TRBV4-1,CASSAMSKGVGGPYGYTF,TGCGCCAGCAGCGCGATGTCAAAGGGGGTAGGGGGCCCCTATGGCTACACCTTC
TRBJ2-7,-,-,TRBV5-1,CASSLGTAPYDQYF,TGCGCCAGCAGCTTGGGGACGGCCCCCTACGATCAGTACTTC
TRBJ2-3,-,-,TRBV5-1,CASSLAGRLLTDTQYF,TGCGCCAGCAGCTTGGCCGGCCGCTTACTTACAGATACGCAGTATTTT
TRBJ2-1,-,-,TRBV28,CASPPPFESRYNEQFF,TGTGCCAGCCCCCCGCCCTTCGAGAGCAGGTACAATGAGCAGTTCTTC
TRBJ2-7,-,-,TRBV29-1,CSVATGNNYEQYF,TGCAGCGTGGCAACAGGGAACAACTACGAGCAGTACTTC
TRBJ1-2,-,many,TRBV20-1,CSAQIRVSYGYTF,TGCAGTGCGCAAATCAGGGTCAGCTATGGCTACACCTTC
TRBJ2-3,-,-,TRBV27,CASSLGIDTQYF,TGTGCCAGCAGCCTGGGGATAGATACGCAGTATTTT
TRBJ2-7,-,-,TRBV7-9,CASSVGGLYEQYF,TGTGCCAGCAGCGTGGGGGGACTCTACGAGCAGTACTTC
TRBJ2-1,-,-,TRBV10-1,CAALPSPGHIYNEQFF,TGCGCCGCCCTTCCCTCCCCGGGACACATTTACAATGAGCAGTTCTTC
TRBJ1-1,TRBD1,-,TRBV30,CAWSRQGVTEAFF,TGTGCCTGGAGTCGACAGGGGGTCACTGAAGCTTTCTTT
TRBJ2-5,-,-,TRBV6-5,CASSYSQVQETQYF,TGTGCCAGCAGTTACTCCCAGGTCCAAGAGACCCAGTACTTC
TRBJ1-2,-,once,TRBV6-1,CASWEAPPREGYGFTF,TGTGCCAGCTGGGAGGCACCTCCAAGGGAAGGCTATGGCTTCACCTTC
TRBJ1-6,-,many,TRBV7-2,CASSLGTRNSPLHF,TGTGCCAGCAGCTTAGGGACACGGAATTCACCCCTCCACTTT
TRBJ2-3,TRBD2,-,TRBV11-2,CASSFGQAGGLSDTQYF,TGTGCCAGCAGCTTTGGACAAGCGGGAGGGCTTTCAGATACGCAGTATTTT
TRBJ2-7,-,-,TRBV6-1,CASGRAGVGSSPYEQYF,TGTGCCAGCGGGCGGGCTGGGGTCGGGAGCTCCCCCTACGAGCAGTACTTC
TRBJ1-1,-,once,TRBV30,CAWSAVDEAFF,TGTGCCTGGAGTGCAGTCGATGAAGCTTTCTTT
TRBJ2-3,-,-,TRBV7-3,CASSARNSRLAKDTQYF,TGTGCCAGCAGCGCCCGAAACTCCCGCCTAGCGAAAGATACGCAGTATTTT
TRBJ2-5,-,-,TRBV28,CASSYRVFRETQYF,TGTGCCAGCAGTTACAGGGTTTTTCGAGAGACCCAGTACTTC
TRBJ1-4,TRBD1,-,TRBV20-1,CSASMGQGEKLFF,TGCAGTGCTAGTATGGGACAGGGGGAAAAACTGTTTTTT
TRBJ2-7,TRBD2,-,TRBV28,CASSRLAKGEYEQYF,TGTGCCAGCAGTAGACTAGCGAAAGGGGAATACGAGCAGTACTTC
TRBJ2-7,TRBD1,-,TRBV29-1,CSVLKRQGTYEQYF,TGCAGCGTTCTCAAGAGACAGGGGACCTACGAGCAGTACTTC
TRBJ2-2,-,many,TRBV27,CASSFSVGELFF,TGTGCCAGCAGTTTTTCGGTCGGGGAGCTGTTTTTT
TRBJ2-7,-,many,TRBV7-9,CASSLVGRSSYEQYF,TGTGCCAGCAGCTTAGTCGGGAGAAGCTCCTACGAGCAGTACTTC
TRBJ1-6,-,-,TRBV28,CASSPDSFLISTPLHF,TGTGCCAGCAGCCCCGACAGTTTCCTTATAAGTACTCCCCTCCACTTT
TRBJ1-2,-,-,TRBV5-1,CASSLGQLDYGYTF,TGTGCCAGCAGCTTGGGCCAGTTGGACTATGGCTACACCTTC
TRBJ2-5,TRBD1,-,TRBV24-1,CATSDGSVGGEETQYF,TGTGCCACCAGTGATGGCTCGGTAGGGGGCGAAGAGACCCAGTACTTC
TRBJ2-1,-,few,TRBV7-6,CASSFSINELYNEQFF,TGTGCCAGCAGCTTTTCTATTAATGAGCTGTACAATGAGCAGTTCTTC
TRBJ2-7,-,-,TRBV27,CASNPRQGREQYF,TGTGCCAGCAACCCTAGGCAGGGGCGCGAGCAGTACTTC
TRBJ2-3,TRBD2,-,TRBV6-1,CASTLRGGSLSTDTQYF,TGTGCCAGCACCCTACGGGGGGGGTCTCTTAGCACAGATACGCAGTATTTT
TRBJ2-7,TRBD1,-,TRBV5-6,CASSLDPPGTGRNEQYF,TGTGCCAGCAGCTTGGATCCCCCCGGGACAGGGAGGAACGAGCAGTACTTC
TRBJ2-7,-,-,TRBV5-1,CASSLVRNEQYF,TGCGCCAGCAGCTTGGTTAGGAACGAGCAGTACTTC
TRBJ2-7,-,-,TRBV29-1,CSVEYDRRVYF,TGCAGCGTTGAATATGACAGGAGGGTGTACTTC
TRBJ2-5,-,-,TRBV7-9,CASSDARPGEYF,TGTGCCAGCAGCGACGCCCGACCCGGCGAGTACTTC
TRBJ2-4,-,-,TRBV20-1,CSARTGGEWIQYF,TGCAGTGCTAGGACCGGGGGAGAGTGGATTCAGTACTTC
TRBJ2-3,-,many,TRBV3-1,CASSAARASDLTDTQYF,TGTGCCAGCAGCGCAGCCAGGGCTAGCGATCTAACAGATACGCAGTATTTT
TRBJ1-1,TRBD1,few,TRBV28,CASKTGVDTEAFF,TGTGCCAGCAAGACAGGGGTCGACACTGAAGCTTTCTTT
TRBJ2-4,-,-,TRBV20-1,CSARDKAGDKNIQYF,TGCAGTGCTAGAGATAAGGCAGGGGACAAAAACATTCAGTACTTC
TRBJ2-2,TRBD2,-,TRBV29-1,CSVLAGWNTGELFF,TGCAGCGTTCTAGCGGGATGGAACACCGGGGAGCTGTTTTTT